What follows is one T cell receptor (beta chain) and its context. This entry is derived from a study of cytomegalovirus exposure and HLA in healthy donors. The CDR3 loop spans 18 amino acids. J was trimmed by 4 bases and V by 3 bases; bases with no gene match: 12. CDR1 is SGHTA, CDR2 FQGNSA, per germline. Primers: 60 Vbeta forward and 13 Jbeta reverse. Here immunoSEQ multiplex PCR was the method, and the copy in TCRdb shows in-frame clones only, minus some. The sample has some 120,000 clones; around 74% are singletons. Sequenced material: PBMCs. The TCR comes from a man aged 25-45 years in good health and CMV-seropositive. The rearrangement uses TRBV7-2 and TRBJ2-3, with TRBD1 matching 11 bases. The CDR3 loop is CASSFPDRGLGRADTQYF. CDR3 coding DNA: TGTGCCAGCAGCTTCCCGGACAGGGGGCTTGGTAGGGCAGATACGCAGTATTTT.